This T cell receptor beta chain was identified during a study of glioma-infiltrating T cells. Whole-study results and caveats: Gliomas, especially low-grade, showed above-expected tissue-blood divergence; non-neoplastic patients showed below. Very few CDR3 sequences were shared between tissue and blood.

This clonotype was seen only a few times. Its target is unknown. The CDR3 contains 13 residues. Germline V gene sequence: CDR1 LNHDA, CDR2 SQIVND (reference sequence). V lost 3 bases and J 4 bases, leaving 9 bases between the germline ends. The iRepertoire nested amplicon-rescue multiplex PCR amplified TCR alpha and beta CDR3s from RNA. For one-step reverse transcription and amplification, 100-400 ng of tissue mRNA or PBMC total RNA was used. TCRdb ran MiXCR on the multiplex PCR reads and lists one entry per CDR3 protein. Of about 380,000 distinct CDR3 sequences in the sample, 41% were seen once. This sequence joins TRBV19 and TRBJ1-1; D unclear. Specimen: glioma tissue, nonneoplastic brain tissue, or PBMCs (not recorded which). This clonotype was obtained from a human donor with low-grade glioma or glioblastoma, undergoing nonglioma brain surgery, or in good health (not recorded which). DNA for the CDR3: TGTGCCAGTAGTATTTTCGATTTCACTGAAGCTTTCTTT. Amino acid sequence: CASSIFDFTEAFF.